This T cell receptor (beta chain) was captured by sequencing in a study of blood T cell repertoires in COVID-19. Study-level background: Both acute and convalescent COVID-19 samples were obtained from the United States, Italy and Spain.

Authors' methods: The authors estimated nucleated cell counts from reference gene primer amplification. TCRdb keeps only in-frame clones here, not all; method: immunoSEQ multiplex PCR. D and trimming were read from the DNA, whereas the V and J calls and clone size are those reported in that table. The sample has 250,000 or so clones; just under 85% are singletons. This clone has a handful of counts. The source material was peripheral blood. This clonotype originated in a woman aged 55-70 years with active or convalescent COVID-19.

The CDR3 nucleotides read TGTGCCAGCAGTGGGGCGTCAATCTGGGGAGCCCCTGTTAAACTGTTTTTT. It codes for CASSGASIWGAPVKLFF. This chain uses TRBV2 with TRBJ1-4; D is ambiguous. Per the germline V gene, CDR1 is SNHLY and CDR2 is FYNNEI. With 4 bases removed from V and 11 bases from J, the gap between germline ends came to 26 bases. This CDR3 spans 17 amino acids.